The clone carrying this TCR beta chain came up a few times. Antigen specificity is unknown. There were TCR beta CDR3 regions amplified from RNA transcripts. Researchers ran a first-round RT-PCR on the TCR CDR3 using the HTBI primer set. TCRdb analysed the multiplex PCR reads with MiXCR anew, one entry per CDR3 protein. The table includes over 350,000 distinct CDR3 sequences, about an eighth detected once. This record belongs to a study of T cells in Graves' hyperthyroidism and ophthalmopathy. Study-wide background: Peripheral blood specimens were obtained at initial diagnosis, prior to any treatment.

Broader study findings: Blood also showed most of the thyroid clonotypes that were expanded above 0.001. Ophthalmopathy, as predicted by the model, came a median roughly 6.5 months after the prediction.

The CDR3 loop spans 14 amino acids. V lost 6 bases, J lost 4 bases, and 10 bases lay in between. Uncontrolled infection, other autoimmune disease, pregnancy or lactation led to exclusion. Sequenced material: blood. The chain combines TRBV12-3 or TRBV12-4 with TRBJ2-6; no reliable D call. The receptor's source is a man aged 50 to 60 with Graves' ophthalmopathy. The CDR3 DNA reads TGTGCCAGCAGCCGGAATTCCGGGGCCAACGTCCTGACTTTC. Protein: CASSRNSGANVLTF.